The 22 T cell receptor beta chains listed next were all sequenced from one sample in a study of blood T cell repertoires in COVID-19. Produced via immunoSEQ multiplex PCR; TCRdb's table is partial and in-frame only. The sample carries about 200,000 clones, 75% to 90% recorded once. What was sequenced was peripheral blood. The source is a woman in her 70s with COVID-19, enrolled during active disease.

To note about this clone: The same CDR3 arises from other DNA sequences in this sample as well. V and J are TRBV9 and TRBJ2-1; 7 nucleotides match TRBD2. Germline trimming cut 0 bases from V and 8 bases from J; bases unmatched to any gene: 5. Looked up from germline, CDR1 is SGDLS and CDR2 is YYNGEE. The length of the CDR3 is 14 residues. The CDR3 nucleotides read TGTGCCAGCAGCGTAGGGGGGAGGGGCTATGAGCAGTTCTTC. Protein: CASSVGGRGYEQFF. Full variable domain (rest looked up from reference TRBV9 and TRBJ2-1): DSGVTQTPKHLITATGQRVTLRCSPRSGDLSVYWYQQSLDQGLQFLIQYYNGEERAKGNILERFSAQQFPDLHSELNLSSLELGDSALYFCASSVGGRGYEQFFGPGTRLTVL.

J is TRBJ2-2 and V is TRBV6-5, with D maybe TRBD1 (6 bases). Looked up from germline, CDR1 is MNHEY and CDR2 is SVGAGI. This CDR3 comprises 15 residues. V shed 7 bases and J shed 2 bases, with 14 bases lying between them. CDR3 nucleotides: TGTGCCAGCAAACTTCAGGGGCTTAACACCGGGGAGCTGTTTTTT. Translated: CASKLQGLNTGELFF.

This clone occurred once. CDR3 in DNA: TGTGCCATCAAGGCCGGAGAGGTCGGCAATGAGCAGTTCTTC. Translated: CAIKAGEVGNEQFF. The chain uses TRBV10-3 and TRBJ2-1; D is uncertain. The germline V and J ends were trimmed by 7 bases and 6 bases, with 16 bases remaining between them. CDR1 is ENHRY and CDR2 is SYGVKD in the germline V gene. CDR3 length: 14 residues.

The gene calls are TRBV19 and TRBJ1-2; D call uncertain. The V gene lost 2 bases and the J gene lost 4 bases, with 5 bases spanning the gap. There are 12 residues in the CDR3. Germline V gene data show CDR1 as LNHDA and CDR2 as SQIVND (reference sequence). The CDR3 nucleotides are TGTGCCAGTAGTATAAACGGCTATGGCTACACCTTC. This gives the protein CASSINGYGYTF.

This chain links TRBV2 with TRBJ1-3; 7 nucleotides line up with TRBD1. After removal of 7 bases from V and 5 bases from J, the junction contained 14 bases not matched to a gene. Germline CDR1 and CDR2: SNHLY and FYNNEI. This CDR3 region has 16 residues. This CDR3 is CASTIAWGTVRNTIYF. CDR3 DNA: TGTGCCAGCACCATCGCTTGGGGGACAGTTAGAAACACCATATATTTT.

The gene calls are TRBV7-6 and TRBJ2-6; the D is unclear. V gave up 5 bases and J gave up 0 bases, with 8 bases separating them. Germline-derived CDR1 and CDR2 are SGHVS and FNYEAQ. The CDR3 totals 15 residues. CDR3: CASSPVPSGANVLTF. The CDR3, as DNA: TGTGCCAGCAGCCCCGTTCCCTCTGGGGCCAACGTCCTGACTTTC.

This clone occurred once. The same CDR3 can be traced to other DNA sequences in this sample. The genes are TRBV9 and TRBJ1-5, with D unclear. Germline CDR1 is SGDLS and CDR2 is YYNGEE. V was cut by 3 bases and J by 1 base, with 5 bases left in between. This CDR3 comprises 13 residues. In DNA, the CDR3 is TGTGCCAGCAGCGCAGGAAGCAATCAGCCCCAGCATTTT. It is translated as CASSAGSNQPQHF. Complete variable domain (other parts from reference TRBV9 and TRBJ1-5): DSGVTQTPKHLITATGQRVTLRCSPRSGDLSVYWYQQSLDQGLQFLIQYYNGEERAKGNILERFSAQQFPDLHSELNLSSLELGDSALYFCASSAGSNQPQHFGDGTRLSIL.

This clone was seen just once. The V gene is TRBV19, the J gene TRBJ2-5; 10 bases are a match to TRBD1. J gave up 5 bases and V 5 bases, and 8 bases lay outside the gene matches. This CDR3 is built from 15 residues. Germline CDR1 reads LNHDA; CDR2 reads SQIVND (reference sequence). The CDR3: CASSSRTGGRETQYF. In DNA form, the CDR3 reads TGTGCCAGTAGTTCCCGGACAGGGGGTCGGGAGACCCAGTACTTC.

The CDR3 region has the DNA TGTGCCAGCAGGTTAGCGGGAGGGCCCAACACCGGGGAGCTGTTTTTT. Amino acids: CASRLAGGPNTGELFF. The J gene is TRBJ2-2, the V gene TRBV5-4; 11 positions match TRBD2. Germline CDR1 SGHNT, CDR2 YYREEE (reference sequence). V dropped 5 bases and J dropped 2; count of bases not matched to a gene: 5. The CDR3 length is 16 residues.

In the case of this clone: At one of its ends the junction is not consistent with the germline gene, which may arise from a read error. The chain recombines TRBV28 with TRBJ2-7; D is perhaps TRBD1 (6 bases). The CDR3 covers 12 residues. Germline V lookup: CDR1 MDHEN, CDR2 SYDVKM. The CDR3: CASSSVTLTGSF. CDR3 coding DNA: TGTGCCAGCAGTTCCGTCACCCTCACAGGGAGCTTC.

This chain joins TRBV28 and TRBJ1-5; D may be TRBD1 (6 bases). Germline loops: CDR1 MDHEN, CDR2 SYDVKM. This CDR3 has 16 residues. Between the trimmed V and J ends, which lost 3 bases and 2 bases, there was a span of 14 bases. DNA of the CDR3: TGTGCCAGCAGTTTCCCACAGGGTTTTGGCAATCAGCCCCAGCATTTT. Encoded protein: CASSFPQGFGNQPQHF. Based on the CDR3 plus reference TRBV28 and TRBJ1-5, the full variable domain is DVKVTQSSRYLVKRTGEKVFLECVQDMDHENMFWYRQDPGLGLRLIYFSYDVKMKEKGDIPEGYSVSREKKERFSLILESASTNQTSMYLCASSFPQGFGNQPQHFGDGTRLSIL.

The chain links TRBV19 to TRBJ1-2; D is ambiguous. V was cut by 3 bases and J by 2 bases, with 7 bases left in between. The CDR3 has 13 residues. From germline, CDR1 is LNHDA and CDR2 SQIVND (reference sequence). CDR3 sequence reads: CASSIEFNYGYTF. CDR3 in DNA: TGTGCCAGTAGTATCGAGTTCAACTATGGCTACACCTTC.

This clone was seen more than once but under ten times. This chain links TRBV7-3 with TRBJ1-2; 7 bases agree with TRBD1. CDR1 is SGHTA, CDR2 FQGTGA, per germline. The CDR3 length is 15 residues. Trimming at V came to 5 bases and at J to 2 bases, leaving 8 bases not matched to a gene. CDR3 residues: CASSLLDRANYGYTF. DNA of the CDR3: TGTGCCAGCAGCCTCCTTGACAGGGCGAACTATGGCTACACCTTC.

The CDR3 spells CASSRAGVRETQYF. CDR3 DNA sequence: TGTGCCAGTAGCCGAGCGGGAGTTCGTGAGACCCAGTACTTC. This chain uses TRBV19 with TRBJ2-5; TRBD2 matches 8 bases. This CDR3 region has 14 residues. CDR1 LNHDA and CDR2 SQIVND come from the germline V gene (reference sequence). J gave up 5 bases and V 6 bases, and 8 bases lay outside the gene matches.

This clone has just a few counts. This chain links TRBV2 with TRBJ1-4, with D possibly matching TRBD1 (6 bases). Trimming removed 6 bases at V and 4 bases at J, with 9 bases between. This CDR3 comprises 13 residues. Germline CDR1 and CDR2: SNHLY and FYNNEI. DNA for the CDR3: TGTGCCAGCAGAAACAGGGTTAATGAAAAACTGTTTTTT. This sequence encodes CASRNRVNEKLFF.

The CDR3 coding sequence is TGTGCCAGCAGCCAAGCACAGGTTGGGGCCCACTATGGCTACACCTTC. Its translation is CASSQAQVGAHYGYTF. This chain joins TRBV3-1 (or the pseudogene TRBV3-2) and TRBJ1-2; D is possibly TRBD1 (5 bases). Germline assignment: CDR1 LGHDT and CDR2 YNNKEL (reference sequence). This CDR3 region has 16 residues. With 1 base removed from V and 3 bases from J, the gap between germline ends came to 15 bases.

Notes on this clone: This sample includes further DNA sequences coding for the same CDR3. The chain recombines TRBV19 with TRBJ2-3, with 7 bases fitting TRBD1. Trimming at V came to 3 bases and at J to 1 base, leaving 4 bases not matched to a gene. The length of the CDR3 is 15 residues. CDR1 is LNHDA and CDR2 is SQIVND in the germline V gene (reference sequence). The CDR3 sequence is CASSIGGQGTDTQYF. The CDR3 region has the DNA TGTGCCAGTAGTATCGGCGGACAGGGCACAGATACGCAGTATTTT.

The chain is built from TRBV7-9 and TRBJ1-2; D ambiguous. The CDR3 runs 12 residues. Trimming stripped 3 bases from V and 7 bases from J, with 9 bases between. Looked up from germline, CDR1 is SEHNR and CDR2 is FQNEAQ (reference sequence). Here the CDR3 DNA reads TGTGCCAGCAGCTTGGAGGGAGCTGGCTACACCTTC. The encoded protein is CASSLEGAGYTF. Full variable domain (missing parts from reference TRBV7-9 and TRBJ1-2): DTGVSQNPRHKITKRGQNVTFRCDPISEHNRLYWYRQTLGQGPEFLTYFQNEAQLEKSRLLSDRFSAERPKGSFSTLEIQRTEQGDSAMYLCASSLEGAGYTFGSGTRLTVV.

This chain connects TRBV5-8 to TRBJ2-3; 9 nucleotides agree with TRBD1. Germline lookup yields CDR1 SGHTS and CDR2 YDEGEE. V gave up 4 bases and J gave up 4 bases; unmatched junction bases: 10. The CDR3 consists of 16 residues. The CDR3 DNA reads TGTGCCAGCAGCATGGGACAGGGAATTGTCTCAGATACGCAGTATTTT. Its protein is CASSMGQGIVSDTQYF.

The V and J genes are TRBV7-2 and TRBJ2-7; 9 bases align to TRBD2. The CDR3 extends over 16 amino acids. Trimming removed 1 base from V and 5 bases from J; junction bases left unmatched: 9. Germline assignment: CDR1 SGHTA and CDR2 FQGNSA. As DNA, the CDR3 is TGTGCCAGCAGCTTAGTAGGTAGCGGGAGTACAGACGAGCAGTACTTC. It yields the protein CASSLVGSGSTDEQYF.

Concerning this clone: At one end, the junction sequence differs from germline, possibly due to a read error. The chain employs TRBV30 and TRBJ2-3, with TRBD2 matching 7 bases. The germline CDR1 and CDR2 sequences are GTSNPN and SVGIG (reference sequence). The CDR3 is 13 amino acids. CDR3 sequence: CAWSLGTTGTQYF. CDR3 bases: TGTGCCTGGAGTCTCGGGACTACAGGTACGCAGTATTTT.

The V and J genes are TRBV10-1 and TRBJ2-5; a weak D match, TRBD1 (5 bases). The CDR3 is 13 amino acids. CDR1 is WNHNN and CDR2 is SYGVQD in the germline V gene (reference sequence). Trimming left V 2 bases short and J 4 bases short, with 8 bases between. CDR3 sequence reads: CASSESQGETQYF. The CDR3 coding sequence is TGCGCCAGCAGTGAGAGTCAGGGAGAGACCCAGTACTTC.